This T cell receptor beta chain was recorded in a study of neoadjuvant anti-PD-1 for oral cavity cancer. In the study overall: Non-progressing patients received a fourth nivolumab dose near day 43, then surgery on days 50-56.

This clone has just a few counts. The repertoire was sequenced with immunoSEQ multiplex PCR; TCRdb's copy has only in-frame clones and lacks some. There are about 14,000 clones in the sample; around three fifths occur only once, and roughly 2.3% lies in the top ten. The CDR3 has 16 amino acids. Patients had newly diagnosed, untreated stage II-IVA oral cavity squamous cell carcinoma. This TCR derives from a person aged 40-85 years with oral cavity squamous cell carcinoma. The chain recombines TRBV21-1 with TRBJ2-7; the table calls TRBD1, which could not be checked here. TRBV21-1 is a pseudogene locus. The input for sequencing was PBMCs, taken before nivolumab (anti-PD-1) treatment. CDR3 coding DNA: TGTGCCAGCAGCACACGCTGCCAGGGCGGCTCCTACGAGCAGTACTTC. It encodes CASSTRCQGGSYEQYF.